This T cell receptor beta chain was observed in a study of identical twins. Whole-study results and caveats: Abundant beta clonotypes from cord blood had fewer insertions, unlike memory repertoires, which showed none. Low generation probability was overrepresented in out-of-frame alpha sequences shared by twins.

This clonotype turned up a few times. Its specificity is not known. The CDR3 runs 15 residues. Germline CDR1 SEHNR, CDR2 FQNEAQ (reference sequence). The ends lost 5 bases at V and 2 bases at J; junction bases unmatched: 7. TCRdb re-called the 5' RACE reads with MiXCR, one entry per CDR3 protein. Among roughly 250,000 distinct CDR3 sequences listed, about 14% were seen once. Input material: memory (CD45RO+) T cells sorted from blood. The sequence came from a young woman in good health. The chain carries TRBV7-9 and TRBJ2-3, with TRBD2 matching 7 bases. The chain's CDR3 is CASSRLGGTTDTQYF. CDR3 nucleotides: TGTGCCAGCAGCAGACTCGGGGGGACCACAGATACGCAGTATTTT.